A selection of T cell receptor beta chains follows, all from one sample in a study of blood T cell repertoires in COVID-19. The assay was immunoSEQ multiplex PCR, and TCRdb's table has in-frame clones only and misses some. The sample contains some 45,000 clones, 85% to 90% of which appear only once. Sequencing was carried out using peripheral blood. The receptors were sampled from a human donor in a cohort sampled during active COVID-19. Both conserved end residues are part of each CDR3. The order of the fields is D gene, CDR3 length, clone size, V gene, J gene, CDR3 DNA, CDR3 protein. A D gene is named only where the DNA matches it firmly. Clone size, where shown, is once, few, many, or a class for clones that have expanded.

d_call: NA
cdr3_length: 13
clone_size: few
v_call: TRBV10-1
j_call: TRBJ2-2
cdr3_nt: TGCGCCAGCAGTGGTACTAGAGACGGGGAGCTGTTTTTT
cdr3_aa: CASSGTRDGELFF

d_call: TRBD2
cdr3_length: 12
clone_size: once
v_call: TRBV6-6
j_call: TRBJ2-7
cdr3_nt: TGTGCCAGCAGAGCGGGGCAAGACGAGCAGTACTTC
cdr3_aa: CASRAGQDEQYF

d_call: NA
cdr3_length: 11
clone_size: NA
v_call: TRBV20-1
j_call: TRBJ2-7
cdr3_nt: TGCAGTGCTACCAGCGGCCACGAGCAGTACTTC
cdr3_aa: CSATSGHEQYF

d_call: NA
cdr3_length: 14
clone_size: NA
v_call: TRBV18
j_call: TRBJ2-3
cdr3_nt: TGTGCCAGCTCATGGGCAGACACTCTTGATACGCAGTATTTT
cdr3_aa: CASSWADTLDTQYF

d_call: NA
cdr3_length: 14
clone_size: NA
v_call: TRBV3-1/TRBV3-2
j_call: TRBJ2-3
cdr3_nt: TGTGCCAGCAGCCAATCCGGGTTCACAGATACGCAGTATTTT
cdr3_aa: CASSQSGFTDTQYF

d_call: NA
cdr3_length: 14
clone_size: NA
v_call: TRBV5-1
j_call: TRBJ2-2
cdr3_nt: TGCGCCAGCAGCTTGGGGCAGAACACCGGGGAGCTGTTTTTT
cdr3_aa: CASSLGQNTGELFF

d_call: NA
cdr3_length: 15
clone_size: NA
v_call: TRBV25-1
j_call: TRBJ1-4
cdr3_nt: TGTGCCAGCAGTGAATTCAGGGGCTTCGGGGAAAAACTGTTTTTT
cdr3_aa: CASSEFRGFGEKLFF

d_call: TRBD1
cdr3_length: 15
clone_size: NA
v_call: TRBV18
j_call: TRBJ1-6
cdr3_nt: TGTGCCAGCTCAGCGGGACAGGAGTTGAATTCACCCCTCCACTTT
cdr3_aa: CASSAGQELNSPLHF

d_call: NA
cdr3_length: 12
clone_size: NA
v_call: TRBV7-9
j_call: TRBJ2-3
cdr3_nt: TGTGCCAGCAGCAAAGCCCGGGATACGCAGTATTTT
cdr3_aa: CASSKARDTQYF

d_call: NA
cdr3_length: 14
clone_size: NA
v_call: TRBV4-3
j_call: TRBJ1-3
cdr3_nt: TGCGCCAGCAGCCCTAACCCCACAGGGAACACCATATATTTT
cdr3_aa: CASSPNPTGNTIYF

d_call: NA
cdr3_length: 15
clone_size: NA
v_call: TRBV10-2
j_call: TRBJ1-1
cdr3_nt: TGCGCCAGCAGTCCTCCGCCTCGAGGAGACACTGAAGCTTTCTTT
cdr3_aa: CASSPPPRGDTEAFF